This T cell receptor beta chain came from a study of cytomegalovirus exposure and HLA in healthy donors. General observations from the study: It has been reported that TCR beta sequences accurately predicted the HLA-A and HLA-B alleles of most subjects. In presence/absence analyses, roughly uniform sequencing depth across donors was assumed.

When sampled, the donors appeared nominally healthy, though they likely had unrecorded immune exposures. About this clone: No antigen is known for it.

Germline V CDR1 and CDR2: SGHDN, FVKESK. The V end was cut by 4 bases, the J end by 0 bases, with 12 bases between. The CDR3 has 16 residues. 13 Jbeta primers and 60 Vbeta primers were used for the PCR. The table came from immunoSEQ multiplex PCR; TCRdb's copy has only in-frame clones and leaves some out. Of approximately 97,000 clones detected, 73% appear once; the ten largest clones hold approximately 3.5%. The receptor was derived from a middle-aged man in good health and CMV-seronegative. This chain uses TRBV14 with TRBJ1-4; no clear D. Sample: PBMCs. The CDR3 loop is CASSLVAPSTNEKLFF. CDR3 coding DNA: TGTGCCAGCAGCCTCGTGGCTCCTTCAACTAATGAAAAACTGTTTTTT.